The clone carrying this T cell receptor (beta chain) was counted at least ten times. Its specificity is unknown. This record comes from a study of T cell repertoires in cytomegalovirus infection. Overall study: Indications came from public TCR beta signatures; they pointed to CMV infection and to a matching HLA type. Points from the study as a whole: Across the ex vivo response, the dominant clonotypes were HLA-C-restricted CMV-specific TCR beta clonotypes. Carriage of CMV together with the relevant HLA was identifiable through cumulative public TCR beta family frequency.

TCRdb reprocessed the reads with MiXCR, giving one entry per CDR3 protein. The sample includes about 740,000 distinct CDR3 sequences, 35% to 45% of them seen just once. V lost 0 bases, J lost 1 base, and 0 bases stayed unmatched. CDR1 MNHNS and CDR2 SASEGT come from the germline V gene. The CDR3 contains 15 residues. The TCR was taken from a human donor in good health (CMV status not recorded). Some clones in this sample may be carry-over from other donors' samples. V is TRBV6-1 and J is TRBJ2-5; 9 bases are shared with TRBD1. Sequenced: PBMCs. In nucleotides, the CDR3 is TGTGCCAGCAGTGAAGCGACAGGGGGCCAAGAGACCCAGTACTTC. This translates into CASSEATGGQETQYF.